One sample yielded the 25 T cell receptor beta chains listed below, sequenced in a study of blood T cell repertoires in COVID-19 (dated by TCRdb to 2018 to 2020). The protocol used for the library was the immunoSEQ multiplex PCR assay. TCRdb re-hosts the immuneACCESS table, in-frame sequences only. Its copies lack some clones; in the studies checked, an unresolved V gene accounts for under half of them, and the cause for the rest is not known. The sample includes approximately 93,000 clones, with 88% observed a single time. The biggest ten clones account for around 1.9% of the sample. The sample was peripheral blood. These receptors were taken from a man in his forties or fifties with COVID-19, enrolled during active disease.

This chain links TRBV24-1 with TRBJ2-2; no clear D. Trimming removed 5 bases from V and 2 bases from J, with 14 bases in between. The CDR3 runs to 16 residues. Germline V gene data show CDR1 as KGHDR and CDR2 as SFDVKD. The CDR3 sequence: CATSGAETSNTGELFF. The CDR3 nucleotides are TGTGCCACCAGTGGGGCCGAGACAAGTAACACCGGGGAGCTGTTTTTT.

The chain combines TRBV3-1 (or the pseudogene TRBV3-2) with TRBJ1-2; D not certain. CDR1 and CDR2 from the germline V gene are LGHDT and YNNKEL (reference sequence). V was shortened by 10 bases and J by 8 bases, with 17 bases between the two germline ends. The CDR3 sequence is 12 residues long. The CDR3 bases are TGTGCCATCATGACTGTAGAAGGAGGCTACACCTTC. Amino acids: CAIMTVEGGYTF.

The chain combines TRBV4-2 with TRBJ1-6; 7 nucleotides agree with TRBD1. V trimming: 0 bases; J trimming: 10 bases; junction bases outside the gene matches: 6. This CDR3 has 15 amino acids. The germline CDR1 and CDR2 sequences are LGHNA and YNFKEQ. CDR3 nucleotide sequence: TGTGCCAGCAGCCAAGACCGACAGGGTGGATCACCCCTCCACTTT. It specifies CASSQDRQGGSPLHF.

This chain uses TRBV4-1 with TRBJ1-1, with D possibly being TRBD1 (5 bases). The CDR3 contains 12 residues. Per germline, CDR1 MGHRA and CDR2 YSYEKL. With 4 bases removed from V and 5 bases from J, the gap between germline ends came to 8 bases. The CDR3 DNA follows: TGCGCCAGCAGCCGGCCAGGGACTGAAGCTTTCTTT. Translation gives CASSRPGTEAFF.

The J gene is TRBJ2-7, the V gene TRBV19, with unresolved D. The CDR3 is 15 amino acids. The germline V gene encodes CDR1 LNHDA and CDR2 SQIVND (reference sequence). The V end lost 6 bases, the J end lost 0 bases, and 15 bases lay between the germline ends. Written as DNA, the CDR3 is TGTGCCAGTAGCTCCGGCAGGTCGTCCTCCTACGAGCAGTACTTC. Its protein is CASSSGRSSSYEQYF.

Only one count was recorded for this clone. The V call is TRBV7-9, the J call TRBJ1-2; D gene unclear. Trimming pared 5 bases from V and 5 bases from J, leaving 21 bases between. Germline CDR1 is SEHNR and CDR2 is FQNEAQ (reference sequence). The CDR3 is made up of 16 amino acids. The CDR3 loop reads CASSKKPRRDKYGYTF. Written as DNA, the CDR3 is TGTGCCAGCAGCAAAAAACCGAGAAGAGATAAATATGGCTACACCTTC.

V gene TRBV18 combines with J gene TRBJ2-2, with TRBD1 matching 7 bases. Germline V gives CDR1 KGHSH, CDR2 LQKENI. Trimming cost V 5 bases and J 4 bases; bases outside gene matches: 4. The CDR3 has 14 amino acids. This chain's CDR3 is CASSLQGTTGELFF. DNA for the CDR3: TGTGCCAGCTCATTACAGGGGACCACCGGGGAGCTGTTTTTT.

This CDR3 reads CASSPGDSSYNSPLHF. As DNA, the CDR3 is TGTGCCAGCTCACCCGGGGACAGCTCCTATAATTCACCCCTCCACTTT. The chain recombines TRBV18 with TRBJ1-6; TRBD1 aligns across 7 bases. This CDR3 is 16 amino acids long. CDR1 is KGHSH and CDR2 is LQKENI in the germline V gene. Losses at the gene ends were 3 bases for V and 0 bases for J; bases not matched to a gene: 2.

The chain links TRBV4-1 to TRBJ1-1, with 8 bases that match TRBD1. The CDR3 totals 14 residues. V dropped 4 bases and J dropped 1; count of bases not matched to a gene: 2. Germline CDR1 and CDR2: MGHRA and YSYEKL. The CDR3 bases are TGCGCCAGCAGCCGTGGACAGGGGAACACTGAAGCTTTCTTT. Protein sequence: CASSRGQGNTEAFF.

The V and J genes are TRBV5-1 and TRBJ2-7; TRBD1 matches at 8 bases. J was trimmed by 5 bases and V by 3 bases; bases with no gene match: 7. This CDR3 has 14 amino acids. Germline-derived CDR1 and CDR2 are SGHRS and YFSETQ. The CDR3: CASSSSGTGNEQYF. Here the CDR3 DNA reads TGCGCCAGCAGCTCCTCCGGGACAGGCAACGAGCAGTACTTC.

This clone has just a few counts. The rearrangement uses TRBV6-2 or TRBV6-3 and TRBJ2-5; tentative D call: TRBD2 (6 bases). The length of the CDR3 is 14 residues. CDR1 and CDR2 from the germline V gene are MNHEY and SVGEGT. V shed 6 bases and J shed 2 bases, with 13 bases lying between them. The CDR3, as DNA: TGTGCCAGCAGCCAAGGAGGGGCGCAAGAGACCCAGTACTTC. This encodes CASSQGGAQETQYF.

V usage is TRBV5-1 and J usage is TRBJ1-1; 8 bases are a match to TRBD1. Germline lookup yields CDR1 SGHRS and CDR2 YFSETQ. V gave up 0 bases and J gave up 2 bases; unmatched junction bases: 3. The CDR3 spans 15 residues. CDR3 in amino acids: CASSLAGQGNTEAFF. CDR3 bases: TGCGCCAGCAGCTTGGCCGGACAGGGAAACACTGAAGCTTTCTTT.

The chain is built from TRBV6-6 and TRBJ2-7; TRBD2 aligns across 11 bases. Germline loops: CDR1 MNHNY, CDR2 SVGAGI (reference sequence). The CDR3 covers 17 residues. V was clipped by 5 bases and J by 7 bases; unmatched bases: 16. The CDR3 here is CASSHNTGTSGLGEQYF. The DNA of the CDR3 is TGTGCCAGCAGTCACAACACCGGGACTAGCGGACTCGGGGAGCAGTACTTC.

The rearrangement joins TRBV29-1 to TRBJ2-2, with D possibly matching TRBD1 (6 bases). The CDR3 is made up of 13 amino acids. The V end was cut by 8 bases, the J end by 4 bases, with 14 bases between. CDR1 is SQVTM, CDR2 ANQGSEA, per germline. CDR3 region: CSTGTLLTGELFF. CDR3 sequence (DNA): TGCAGCACCGGGACACTTCTCACCGGGGAGCTGTTTTTT.

The CDR3, as DNA: TGCGCCAGCAGCTTGGACAGGGGAAACACCATATATTTT. Residues: CASSLDRGNTIYF. The chain combines TRBV5-1 with TRBJ1-3, with a possible D match to TRBD1 (5 bases). V lost 0 bases and J 4 bases, leaving 5 bases between the germline ends. The length of the CDR3 is 13 residues. The germline V gene encodes CDR1 SGHRS and CDR2 YFSETQ. The full variable domain, its missing parts supplied by reference TRBV5-1 and TRBJ1-3, is KAGVTQTPRYLIKTRGQQVTLSCSPISGHRSVSWYQQTPGQGLQFLFEYFSETQRNKGNFPGRFSGRQFSNSRSEMNVSTLELGDSALYLCASSLDRGNTIYFGEGSWLTVV.

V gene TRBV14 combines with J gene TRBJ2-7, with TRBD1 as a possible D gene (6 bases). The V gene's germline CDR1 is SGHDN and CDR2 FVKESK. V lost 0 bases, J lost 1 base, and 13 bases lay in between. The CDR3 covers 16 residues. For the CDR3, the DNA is TGTGCCAGCAGCCAAGAACAGGGAATCGGGTCCTACGAGCAGTACTTC. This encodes CASSQEQGIGSYEQYF.

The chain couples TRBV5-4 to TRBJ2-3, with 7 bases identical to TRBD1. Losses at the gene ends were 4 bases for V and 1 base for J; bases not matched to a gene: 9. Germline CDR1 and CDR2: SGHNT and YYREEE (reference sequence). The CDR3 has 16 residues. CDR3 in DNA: TGTGCCAGCAGCAGGGAAAGTACAGGGGGCACAGATACGCAGTATTTT. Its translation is CASSRESTGGTDTQYF.

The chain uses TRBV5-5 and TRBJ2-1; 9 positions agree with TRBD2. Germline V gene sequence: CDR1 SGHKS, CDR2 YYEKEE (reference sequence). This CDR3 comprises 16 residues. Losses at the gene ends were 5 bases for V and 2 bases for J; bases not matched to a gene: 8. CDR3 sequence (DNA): TGTGCCAGCAGGGGATGGACTAGCGTTACCTACAATGAGCAGTTCTTC. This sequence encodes CASRGWTSVTYNEQFF.

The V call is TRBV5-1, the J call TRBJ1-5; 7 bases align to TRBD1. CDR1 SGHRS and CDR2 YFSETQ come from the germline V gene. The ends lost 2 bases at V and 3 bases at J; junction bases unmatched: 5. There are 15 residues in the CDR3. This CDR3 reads CASSLGTEHNQPQHF. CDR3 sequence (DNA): TGCGCCAGCAGCTTAGGGACAGAACACAATCAGCCCCAGCATTTT.

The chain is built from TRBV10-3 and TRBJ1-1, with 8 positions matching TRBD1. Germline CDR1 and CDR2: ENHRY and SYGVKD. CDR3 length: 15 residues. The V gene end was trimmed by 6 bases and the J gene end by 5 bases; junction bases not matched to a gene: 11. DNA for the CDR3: TGTGCCATCAGCCAAAACCCGGACAGGGAGACTGAAGCTTTCTTT. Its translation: CAISQNPDRETEAFF.

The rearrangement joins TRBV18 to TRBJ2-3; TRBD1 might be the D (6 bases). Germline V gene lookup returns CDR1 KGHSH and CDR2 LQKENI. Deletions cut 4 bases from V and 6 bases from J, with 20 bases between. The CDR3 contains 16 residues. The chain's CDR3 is CASSLRDTGLGDTQYF. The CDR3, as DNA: TGTGCCAGCTCACTTCGGGACACCGGGCTTGGGGATACGCAGTATTTT.

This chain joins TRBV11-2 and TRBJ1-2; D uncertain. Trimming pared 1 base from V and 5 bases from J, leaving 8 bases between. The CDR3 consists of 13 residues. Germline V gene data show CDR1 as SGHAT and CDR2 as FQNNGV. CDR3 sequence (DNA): TGTGCCAGCAGCTTAGGAGGCCCTTATGGCTACACCTTC. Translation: CASSLGGPYGYTF.

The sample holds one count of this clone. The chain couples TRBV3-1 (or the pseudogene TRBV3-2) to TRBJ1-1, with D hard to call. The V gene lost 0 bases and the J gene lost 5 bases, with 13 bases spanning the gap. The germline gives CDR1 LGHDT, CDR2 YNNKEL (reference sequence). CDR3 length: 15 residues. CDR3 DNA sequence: TGTGCCAGCAGCCAAGATAGATCCTGGGCTACTGAAGCTTTCTTT. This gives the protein CASSQDRSWATEAFF.

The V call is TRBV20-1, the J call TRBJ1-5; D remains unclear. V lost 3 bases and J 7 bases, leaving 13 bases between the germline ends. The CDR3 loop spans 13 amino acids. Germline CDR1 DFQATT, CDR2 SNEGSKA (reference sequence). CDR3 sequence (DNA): TGCAGTGCTAGTGGAGGGATCGACCAGCCCCAGCATTTT. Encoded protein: CSASGGIDQPQHF.

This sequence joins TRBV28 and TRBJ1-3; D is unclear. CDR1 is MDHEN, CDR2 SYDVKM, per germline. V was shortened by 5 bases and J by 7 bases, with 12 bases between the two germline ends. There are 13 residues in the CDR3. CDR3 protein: CASSEGSGNTIYF. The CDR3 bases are TGTGCCAGCAGTGAGGGTAGTGGGAACACCATATATTTT.